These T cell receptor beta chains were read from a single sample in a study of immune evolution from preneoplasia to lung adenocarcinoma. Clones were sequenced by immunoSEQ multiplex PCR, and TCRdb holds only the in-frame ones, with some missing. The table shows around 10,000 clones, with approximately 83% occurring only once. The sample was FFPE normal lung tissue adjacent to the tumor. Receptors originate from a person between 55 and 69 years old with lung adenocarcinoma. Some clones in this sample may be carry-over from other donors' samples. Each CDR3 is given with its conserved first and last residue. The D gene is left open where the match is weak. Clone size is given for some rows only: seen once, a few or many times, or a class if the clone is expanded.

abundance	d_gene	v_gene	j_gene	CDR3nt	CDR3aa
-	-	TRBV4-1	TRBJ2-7	TGCGCCAGCAGCCACGCAGGATACGAGCAGTACTTC	CASSHAGYEQYF
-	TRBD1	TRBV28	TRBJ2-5	TGTGCCAGCAGGCGACAGGGGATAGAGACCCAGTACTTC	CASRRQGIETQYF
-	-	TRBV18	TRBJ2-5	TGTGCCAGCTCATCGACAGGAGGTCTAGAGACCCAGTACTTC	CASSSTGGLETQYF
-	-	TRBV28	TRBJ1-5	TGTGCCAGCAGGTGGGGGTCAAATCAGCCCCAGCATTTT	CASRWGSNQPQHF
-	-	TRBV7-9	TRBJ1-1	TGTGCCAGCAGCTTAGGGGAGAACACTGAAGCTTTCTTT	CASSLGENTEAFF
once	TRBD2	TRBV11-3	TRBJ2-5	TGTGCCAGCAGCCCACGGAGCGGGAGGATGGAGACCCAGTACTTC	CASSPRSGRMETQYF
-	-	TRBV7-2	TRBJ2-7	TGTGCCAGCAGCTCCCAACCGGGACACCGGTCCTACGAGCAGTACTTC	CASSSQPGHRSYEQYF
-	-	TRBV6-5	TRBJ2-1	TGTGCCTTGGCGGGGGCCGGGTCCGAGGAGCAGTTCTTC	CALAGAGSEEQFF
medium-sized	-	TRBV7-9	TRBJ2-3	TGTGCCAGCAGCTTACTGTTTGAAGGCCCTCTTAGCACAGATACGCAGTATTTT	CASSLLFEGPLSTDTQYF
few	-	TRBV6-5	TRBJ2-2	TGTGCCAGCTCCCCGATGGCGGACACCGGGGAGCTGTTTTTT	CASSPMADTGELFF
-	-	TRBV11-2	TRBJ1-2	TGTGCCAGCAGCTTTGACAGTCCCCTCGATGGCTACACCTTC	CASSFDSPLDGYTF
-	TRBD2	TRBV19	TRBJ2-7	TGTGCCAGTAGTTATCGTCTAGCGGGAGTAAACGAGCAGTACTTC	CASSYRLAGVNEQYF